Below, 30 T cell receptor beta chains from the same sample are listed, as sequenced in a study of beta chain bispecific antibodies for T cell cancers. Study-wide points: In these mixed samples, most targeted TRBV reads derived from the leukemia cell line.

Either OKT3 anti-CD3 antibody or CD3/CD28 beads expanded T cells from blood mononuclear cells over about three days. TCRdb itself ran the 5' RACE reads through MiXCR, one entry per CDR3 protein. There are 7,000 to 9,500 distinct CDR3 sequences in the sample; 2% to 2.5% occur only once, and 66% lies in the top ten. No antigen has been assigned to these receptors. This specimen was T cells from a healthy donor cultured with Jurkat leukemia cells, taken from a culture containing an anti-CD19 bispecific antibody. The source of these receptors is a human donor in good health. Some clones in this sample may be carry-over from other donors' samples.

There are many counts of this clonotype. The DNA of the CDR3 is TGTGCCAGCGGGACTAGCGGTTACAATGAGCAGTTCTTC. Translating gives CASGTSGYNEQFF. The V and J genes are TRBV27 and TRBJ2-1, with 11 bases identical to TRBD2. Germline V lookup: CDR1 MNHEY, CDR2 SMNVEV (reference sequence). Losses at the gene ends were 8 bases for V and 4 bases for J; bases not matched to a gene: 1. The length of the CDR3 is 13 residues.

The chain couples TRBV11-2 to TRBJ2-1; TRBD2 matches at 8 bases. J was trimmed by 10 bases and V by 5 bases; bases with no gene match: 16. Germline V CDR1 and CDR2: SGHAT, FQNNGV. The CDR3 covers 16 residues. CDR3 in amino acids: CASSHPGLAGGGEQFF. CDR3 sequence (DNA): TGTGCCAGCAGCCACCCCGGGCTAGCGGGCGGTGGGGAGCAGTTCTTC.

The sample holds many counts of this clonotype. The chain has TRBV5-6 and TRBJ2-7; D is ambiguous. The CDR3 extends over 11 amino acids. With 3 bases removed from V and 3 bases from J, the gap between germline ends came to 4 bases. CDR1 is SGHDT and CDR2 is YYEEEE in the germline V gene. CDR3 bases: TGTGCCAGCAGCTCCCACTACGAGCAGTACTTC. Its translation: CASSSHYEQYF. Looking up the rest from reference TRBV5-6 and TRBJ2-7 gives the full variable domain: DAGVTQSPTHLIKTRGQQVTLRCSPKSGHDTVSWYQQALGQGPQFIFQYYEEEERQRGNFPDRFSGHQFPNYSSELNVNALLLGDSALYLCASSSHYEQYFGPGTRLTVT.

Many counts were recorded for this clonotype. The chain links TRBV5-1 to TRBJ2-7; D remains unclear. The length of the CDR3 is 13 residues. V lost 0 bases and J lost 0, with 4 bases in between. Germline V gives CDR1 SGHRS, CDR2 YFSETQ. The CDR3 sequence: CASSLGVSYEQYF. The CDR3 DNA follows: TGCGCCAGCAGCTTGGGGGTCTCCTACGAGCAGTACTTC.

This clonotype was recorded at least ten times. CDR3 region: CASSQGTGTPPDTF. DNA for the CDR3: TGTGCCAGCAGCCAAGGGACAGGGACCCCTCCGGACACCTTC. The chain employs TRBV3-1 and TRBJ1-2; 8 bases are a match to TRBD1. Per germline, CDR1 LGHDT and CDR2 YNNKEL (reference sequence). CDR3 size: 14 residues. J was trimmed by 12 bases and V by 1 base; bases with no gene match: 10.

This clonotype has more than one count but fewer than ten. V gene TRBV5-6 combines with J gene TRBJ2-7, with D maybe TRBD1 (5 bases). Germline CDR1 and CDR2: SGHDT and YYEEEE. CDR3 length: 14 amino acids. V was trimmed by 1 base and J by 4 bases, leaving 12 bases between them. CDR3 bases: TGTGCCAGCAGCTTGCAACAGGCGACATACGAGCAGTACTTC. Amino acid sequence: CASSLQQATYEQYF.

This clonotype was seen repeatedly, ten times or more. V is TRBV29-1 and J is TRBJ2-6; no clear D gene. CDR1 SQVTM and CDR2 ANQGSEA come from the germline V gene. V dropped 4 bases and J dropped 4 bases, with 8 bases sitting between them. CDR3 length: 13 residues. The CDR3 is CSVVPIGANVLTF. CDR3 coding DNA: TGCAGCGTTGTTCCGATCGGGGCCAACGTCCTGACTTTC.

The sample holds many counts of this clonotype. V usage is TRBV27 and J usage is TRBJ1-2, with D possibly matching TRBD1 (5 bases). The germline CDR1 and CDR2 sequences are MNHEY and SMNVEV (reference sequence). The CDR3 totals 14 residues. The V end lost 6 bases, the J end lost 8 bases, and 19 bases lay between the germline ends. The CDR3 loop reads CASSLGGTGKGYTF. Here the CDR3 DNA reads TGTGCCAGCAGCCTGGGGGGGACCGGGAAGGGCTACACCTTC.

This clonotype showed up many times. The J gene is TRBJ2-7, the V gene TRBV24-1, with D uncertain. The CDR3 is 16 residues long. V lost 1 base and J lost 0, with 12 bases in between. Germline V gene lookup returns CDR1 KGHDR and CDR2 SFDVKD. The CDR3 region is CATSDFLCKSSYEQYF. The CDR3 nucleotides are TGTGCCACCAGTGATTTTCTCTGTAAGAGCTCCTACGAGCAGTACTTC.

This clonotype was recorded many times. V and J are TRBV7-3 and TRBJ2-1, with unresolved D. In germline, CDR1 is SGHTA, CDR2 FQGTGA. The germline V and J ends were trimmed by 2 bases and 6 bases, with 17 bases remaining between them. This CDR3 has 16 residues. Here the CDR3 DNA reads TGTGCCAGCAGCTTACTCGGGCCCCCTATGAGCAATGAGCAGTTCTTC. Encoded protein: CASSLLGPPMSNEQFF.

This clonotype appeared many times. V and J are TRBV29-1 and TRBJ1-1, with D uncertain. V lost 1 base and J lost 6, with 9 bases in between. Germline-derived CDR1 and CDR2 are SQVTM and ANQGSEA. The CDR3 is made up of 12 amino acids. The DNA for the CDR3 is TGCAGCGTTGAAGGTAGCGAGGCTGAAGCTTTCTTT. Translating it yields CSVEGSEAEAFF.

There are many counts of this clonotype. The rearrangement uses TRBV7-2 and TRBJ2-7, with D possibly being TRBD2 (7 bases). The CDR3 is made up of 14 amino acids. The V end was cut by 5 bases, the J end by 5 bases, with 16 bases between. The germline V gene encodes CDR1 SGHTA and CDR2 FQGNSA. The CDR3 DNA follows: TGTGCCAGCAGCCCCCTGGGGGGGGGCAACGAGCAGTACTTC. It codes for CASSPLGGGNEQYF.

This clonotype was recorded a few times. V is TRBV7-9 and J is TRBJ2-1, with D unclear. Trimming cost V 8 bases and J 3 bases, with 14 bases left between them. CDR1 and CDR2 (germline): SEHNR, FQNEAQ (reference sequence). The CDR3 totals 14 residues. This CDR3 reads CASRKTEVYNEQFF. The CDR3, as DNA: TGTGCCAGCCGAAAGACGGAAGTCTACAATGAGCAGTTCTTC. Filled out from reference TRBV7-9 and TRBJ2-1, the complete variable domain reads DTGVSQNPRHKITKRGQNVTFRCDPISEHNRLYWYRQTLGQGPEFLTYFQNEAQLEKSRLLSDRFSAERPKGSFSTLEIQRTEQGDSAMYLCASRKTEVYNEQFFGPGTRLTVL.

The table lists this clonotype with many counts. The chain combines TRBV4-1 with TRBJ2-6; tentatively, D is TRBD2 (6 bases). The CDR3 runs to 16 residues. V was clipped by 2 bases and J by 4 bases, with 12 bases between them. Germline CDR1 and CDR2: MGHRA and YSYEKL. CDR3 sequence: CASSQSGGSGANVLTF. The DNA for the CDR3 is TGCGCCAGCAGCCAATCTGGGGGGTCAGGGGCCAACGTCCTGACTTTC.

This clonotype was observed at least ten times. The DNA of the CDR3 is TGTGCCAGTAGTATGTCGGGGGGCGTTCAGCCCCAGCATTTT. Translation: CASSMSGGVQPQHF. The V gene is TRBV19, the J gene TRBJ1-5; D might be TRBD1 (6 bases). CDR1 LNHDA and CDR2 SQIVND come from the germline V gene (reference sequence). This CDR3 has 14 residues. Trimming took 3 bases from V and 6 from J, leaving 12 bases between them.

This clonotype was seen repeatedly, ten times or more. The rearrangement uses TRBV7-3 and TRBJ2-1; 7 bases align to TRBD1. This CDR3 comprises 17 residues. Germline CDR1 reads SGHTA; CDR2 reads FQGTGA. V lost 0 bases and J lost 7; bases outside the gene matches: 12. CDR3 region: CASSLTPQGLVPNEQFF. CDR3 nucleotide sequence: TGTGCCAGCAGCTTAACCCCACAGGGGTTAGTACCTAATGAGCAGTTCTTC.

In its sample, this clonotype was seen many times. In DNA form, the CDR3 reads TGCAGTGCTAGAGATCTTGGGGGAACTGAAGCTTTCTTT. Its protein is CSARDLGGTEAFF. The chain is built from TRBV20-1 and TRBJ1-1; D is possibly TRBD1 (5 bases). This CDR3 is built from 13 residues. V lost 0 bases, J lost 5 bases, and 10 bases lay in between. From germline, CDR1 is DFQATT and CDR2 SNEGSKA (reference sequence).

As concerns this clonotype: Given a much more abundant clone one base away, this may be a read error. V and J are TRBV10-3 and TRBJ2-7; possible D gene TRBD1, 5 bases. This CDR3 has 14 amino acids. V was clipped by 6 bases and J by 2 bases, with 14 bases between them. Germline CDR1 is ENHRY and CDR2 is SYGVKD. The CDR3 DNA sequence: TGTGCCATCAGCCGACAGTTGTCTCCCTACGAGCAGTACTTC. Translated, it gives CAISRQLSPYEQYF.

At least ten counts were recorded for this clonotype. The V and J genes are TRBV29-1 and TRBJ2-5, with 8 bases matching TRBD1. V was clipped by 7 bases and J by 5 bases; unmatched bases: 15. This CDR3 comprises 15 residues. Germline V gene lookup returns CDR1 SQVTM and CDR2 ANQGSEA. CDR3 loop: CSARTGQMSTETQYF. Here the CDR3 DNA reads TGCAGCGCCCGGACAGGGCAAATGAGTACGGAGACCCAGTACTTC.

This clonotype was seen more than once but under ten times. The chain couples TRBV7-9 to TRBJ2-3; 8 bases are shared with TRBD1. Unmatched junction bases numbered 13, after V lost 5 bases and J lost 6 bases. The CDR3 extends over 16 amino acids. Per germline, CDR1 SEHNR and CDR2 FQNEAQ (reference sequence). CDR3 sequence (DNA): TGTGCCAGCAGCACCTCCGACAGGGGAATAATGGATACGCAGTATTTT. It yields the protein CASSTSDRGIMDTQYF. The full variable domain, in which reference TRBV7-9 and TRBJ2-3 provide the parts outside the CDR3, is DTGVSQNPRHKITKRGQNVTFRCDPISEHNRLYWYRQTLGQGPEFLTYFQNEAQLEKSRLLSDRFSAERPKGSFSTLEIQRTEQGDSAMYLCASSTSDRGIMDTQYFGPGTRLTVL.

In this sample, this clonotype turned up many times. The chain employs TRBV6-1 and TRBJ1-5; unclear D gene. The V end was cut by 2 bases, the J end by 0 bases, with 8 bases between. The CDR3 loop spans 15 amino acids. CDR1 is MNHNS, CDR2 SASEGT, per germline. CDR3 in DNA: TGTGCCAGCAGTGAACTAGCCAGTAGCAATCAGCCCCAGCATTTT. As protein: CASSELASSNQPQHF.

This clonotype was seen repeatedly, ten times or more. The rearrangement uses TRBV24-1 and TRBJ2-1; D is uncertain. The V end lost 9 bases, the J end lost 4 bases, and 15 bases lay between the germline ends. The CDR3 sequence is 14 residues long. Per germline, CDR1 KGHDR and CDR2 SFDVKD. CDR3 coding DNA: TGTGCCACCCTGAGACGGCAAGGGTACAATGAGCAGTTCTTC. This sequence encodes CATLRRQGYNEQFF.

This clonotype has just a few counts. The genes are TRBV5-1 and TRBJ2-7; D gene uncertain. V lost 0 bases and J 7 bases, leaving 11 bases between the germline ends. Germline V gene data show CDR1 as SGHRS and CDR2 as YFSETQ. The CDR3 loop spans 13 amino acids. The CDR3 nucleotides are TGCGCCAGCAGCTTGGTGGGCAATAGGGAGCAGTACTTC. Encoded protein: CASSLVGNREQYF.

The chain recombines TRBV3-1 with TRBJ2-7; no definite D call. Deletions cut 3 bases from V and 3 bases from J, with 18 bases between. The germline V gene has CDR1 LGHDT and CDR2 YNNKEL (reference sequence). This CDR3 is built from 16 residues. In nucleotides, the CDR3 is TGTGCCAGCAGCCATTCTAGGACCTCTTCTCTCTACGAGCAGTACTTC. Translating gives CASSHSRTSSLYEQYF.

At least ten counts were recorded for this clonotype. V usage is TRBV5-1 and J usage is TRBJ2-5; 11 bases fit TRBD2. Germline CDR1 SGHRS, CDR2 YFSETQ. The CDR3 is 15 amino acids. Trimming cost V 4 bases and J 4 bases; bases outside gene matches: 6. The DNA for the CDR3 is TGCGCCAGCAGCCCGACTAGCGGGGTGGGAGAGACCCAGTACTTC. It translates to CASSPTSGVGETQYF.

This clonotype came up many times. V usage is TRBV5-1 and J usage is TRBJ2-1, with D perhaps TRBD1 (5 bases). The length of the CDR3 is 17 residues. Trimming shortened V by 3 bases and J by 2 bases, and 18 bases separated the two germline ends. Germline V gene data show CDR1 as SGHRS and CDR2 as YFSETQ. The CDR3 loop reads CASSSHSDSATYNEQFF. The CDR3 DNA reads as TGCGCCAGCAGCTCACACTCCGACAGTGCAACCTACAATGAGCAGTTCTTC.

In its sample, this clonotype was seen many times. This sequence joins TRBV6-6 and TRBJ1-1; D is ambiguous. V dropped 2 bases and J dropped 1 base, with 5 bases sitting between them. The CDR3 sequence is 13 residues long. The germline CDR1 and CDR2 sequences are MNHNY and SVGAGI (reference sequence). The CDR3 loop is CASSYLENTEAFF. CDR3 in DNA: TGTGCCAGCAGTTACCTGGAGAACACTGAAGCTTTCTTT.

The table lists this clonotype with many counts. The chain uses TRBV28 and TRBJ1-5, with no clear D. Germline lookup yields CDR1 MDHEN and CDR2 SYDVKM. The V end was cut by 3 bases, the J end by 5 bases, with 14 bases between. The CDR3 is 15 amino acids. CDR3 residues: CASSFRRTRDQPQHF. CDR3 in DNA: TGTGCCAGCAGTTTCCGACGGACGAGAGATCAGCCCCAGCATTTT.

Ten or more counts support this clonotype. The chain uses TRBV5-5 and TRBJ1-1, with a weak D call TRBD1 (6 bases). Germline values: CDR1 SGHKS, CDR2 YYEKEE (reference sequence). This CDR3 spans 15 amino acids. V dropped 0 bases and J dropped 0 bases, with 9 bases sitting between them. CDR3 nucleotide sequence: TGTGCCAGCAGCTTGGGTTGGGGGCTGAACACTGAAGCTTTCTTT. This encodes CASSLGWGLNTEAFF.

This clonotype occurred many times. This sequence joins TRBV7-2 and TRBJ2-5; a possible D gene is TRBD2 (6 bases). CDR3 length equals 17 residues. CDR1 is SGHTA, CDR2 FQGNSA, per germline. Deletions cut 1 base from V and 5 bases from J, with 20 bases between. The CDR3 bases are TGTGCCAGCAGCTTAGGGCGGTCCGGGGAGGCGGGCGAGACCCAGTACTTC. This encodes CASSLGRSGEAGETQYF.